The source of this T cell receptor (beta chain) is a study of T cell responses to AZD1222 COVID-19 vaccine. Study-wide findings and caveats: Spike-specific TCR breadth and depth both grew after two AZD1222 doses. Nearly half of the spike-specific TCRs reportedly recognize variant regions that carry no mutations. Clonal diversity may have been underestimated, and the donors were mostly white British, with more females than males.

The CDR3 has 15 amino acids. Germline lookup yields CDR1 SGDLS and CDR2 YYNGEE. V shed 2 bases and J shed 0 bases, with 8 bases lying between them. Of note for this clone: The antigen is unknown.

This table comes from immunoSEQ multiplex PCR, and its TCRdb copy is limited to in-frame clones, with some not included. The sample lists around 200,000 clones, 94% occurring once. This receptor was taken from an adult who received the AZD1222 COVID-19 vaccine. This sample comprised peripheral blood, obtained 28 days after the second AZD1222 dose. The J gene is TRBJ1-4, the V gene TRBV9, with D uncertain. The CDR3 nucleotides are TGTGCCAGCAGCGTGGGCGGGTCAACTAATGAAAAACTGTTTTTT. Translating it yields CASSVGGSTNEKLFF.